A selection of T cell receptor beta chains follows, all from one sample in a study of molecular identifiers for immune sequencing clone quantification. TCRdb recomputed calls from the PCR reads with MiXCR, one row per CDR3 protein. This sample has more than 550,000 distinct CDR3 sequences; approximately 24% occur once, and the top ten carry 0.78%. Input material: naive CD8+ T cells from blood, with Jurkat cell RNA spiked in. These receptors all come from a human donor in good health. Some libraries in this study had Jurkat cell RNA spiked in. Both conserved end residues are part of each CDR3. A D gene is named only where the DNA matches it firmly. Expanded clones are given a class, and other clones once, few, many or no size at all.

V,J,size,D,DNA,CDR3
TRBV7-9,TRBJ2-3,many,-,TGTGCCAGCAGCTTAGGGGCAGGGAGCCCAGATACGCAGTATTTT,CASSLGAGSPDTQYF
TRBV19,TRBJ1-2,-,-,TGTGCCAGTGCAACCTCCCGGAAGAATAACTATGGCTACACCTTC,CASATSRKNNYGYTF
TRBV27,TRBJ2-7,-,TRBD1,TGTGCCAGCAGTACACTGGCCGGGACAGGGAGCTACGAGCAGTACTTC,CASSTLAGTGSYEQYF
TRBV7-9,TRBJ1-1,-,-,TGTGCCAGCAGCTTACAAACGGCAGGTTTTTTCTCTGAAGCTTTCTTT,CASSLQTAGFFSEAFF
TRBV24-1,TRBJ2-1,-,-,TGTGCCACCAGTGATTTGCTAGGGGGAGAGCAGTTCTTC,CATSDLLGGEQFF
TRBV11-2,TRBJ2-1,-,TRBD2,TGTGCCAGCAGCCCAGGAGCGGGGGGATACAATGAGCAGTTCTTC,CASSPGAGGYNEQFF
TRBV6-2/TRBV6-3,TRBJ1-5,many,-,TGTGCCAGCAGTTACCCAGGGATTAGCAATCAGCCCCAGCATTTT,CASSYPGISNQPQHF
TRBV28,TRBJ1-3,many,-,TGTGCCAGCAGTTTTAGTCTAAGCTCTGGAAACACCATATATTTT,CASSFSLSSGNTIYF
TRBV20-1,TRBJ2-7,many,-,TGCAGTGCTCCATGGACAGATTACTACGAGCAGTACTTC,CSAPWTDYYEQYF
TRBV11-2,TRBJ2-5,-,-,TGTGCCAGCAGCTTGGGCTCGTCGTCGGAAGAGACCCAGTACTTC,CASSLGSSSEETQYF
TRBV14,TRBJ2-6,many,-,TGTGCCAGCAGCCAACCATCGATACAGGTCTCTGGGGCCAACGTCCTGACTTTC,CASSQPSIQVSGANVLTF
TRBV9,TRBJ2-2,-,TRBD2,TGTGCCAGCAGCCCCCCTCAACGGGAGCGGGGTGCCGGGGAGCTGTTTTTT,CASSPPQRERGAGELFF
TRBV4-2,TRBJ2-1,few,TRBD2,TGTGCCAGCAGCCAAGGGGAGGGCGGCTCCTACAATGAGCAGTTCTTC,CASSQGEGGSYNEQFF
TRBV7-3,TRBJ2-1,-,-,TGTGCCAGCAGCCCCCTGGGGGACAATGAGCAGTTCTTC,CASSPLGDNEQFF
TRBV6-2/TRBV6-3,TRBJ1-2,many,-,TGTGCCAGCAGTGCCAACTATGGCTACACCTTC,CASSANYGYTF
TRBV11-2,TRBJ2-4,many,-,TGTGCCAGCAGCTTAGGAGGGCCTTTAAACATTCAGTACTTC,CASSLGGPLNIQYF
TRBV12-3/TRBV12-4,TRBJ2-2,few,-,TGTGCCAGCAGTTTGGGGGGTTTTACCGGGGAGCTGTTTTTT,CASSLGGFTGELFF
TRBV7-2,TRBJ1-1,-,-,TGTGCCAGCAGCTTAGAATCCGGGATGAACACTGAAGCTTTCTTT,CASSLESGMNTEAFF
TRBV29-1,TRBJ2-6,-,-,TGCAGCGTGTGGGAGAGCATACTCTCTGGGGCCAACGTCCTGACTTTC,CSVWESILSGANVLTF
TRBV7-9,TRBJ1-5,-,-,TGTGCCAGCAGCCCCGGGGTAGGGTATCCCCAGCATTTT,CASSPGVGYPQHF
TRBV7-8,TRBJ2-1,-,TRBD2,TGTGCCAGCAGCTCATATAAAACAGGGACTAGGGGCTCCTACAATGAGCAGTTCTTC,CASSSYKTGTRGSYNEQFF
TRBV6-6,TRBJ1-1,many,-,TGTGCCAGCAGTTACTCTCCGGAGACGAACACTGAAGCTTTCTTT,CASSYSPETNTEAFF
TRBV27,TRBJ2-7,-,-,TGTGCCAGCGGTGAGGGGGGCGAGCAGTACTTC,CASGEGGEQYF
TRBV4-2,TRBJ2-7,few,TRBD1,TGTGCCAGCAGCCTTTCAGGGACAGGGGGGTCCTACGAGCAGTACTTC,CASSLSGTGGSYEQYF
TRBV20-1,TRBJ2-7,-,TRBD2,TGCAGTGAGAGTGCAACTAGCGGGAGTCCCCACGAGCAGTACTTC,CSESATSGSPHEQYF
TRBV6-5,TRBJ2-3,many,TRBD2,TGTGCCAGCAGACCCCGGGGGGGGGCAGATACGCAGTATTTT,CASRPRGGADTQYF
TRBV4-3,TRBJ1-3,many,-,TGCGCCAGCAGCCAAGCTAGGGACATTTCTGGAAACACCATATATTTT,CASSQARDISGNTIYF
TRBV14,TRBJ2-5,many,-,TGTGCCAGCAGCAGGCCGGTCGACCAAGAGACCCAGTACTTC,CASSRPVDQETQYF
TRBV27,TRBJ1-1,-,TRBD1,TGTGCCAGCAGTCCATGGACAGGGGGCGATGGTATGGGTGTGGCTTTCTTT,CASSPWTGGDGMGVAFF
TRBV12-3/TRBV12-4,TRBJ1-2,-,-,TGTGCCAGCAGTTTATTGGTGAGGGCGCGAAACTATGGCTACACCTTC,CASSLLVRARNYGYTF
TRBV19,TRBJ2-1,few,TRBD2,TGTGCCAGTAGTATGACTAGCGGGTACAATGAGCAGTTCTTC,CASSMTSGYNEQFF
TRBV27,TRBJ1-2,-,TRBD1,TGTGCCAGCAGTAACCCGACAGGGGGCAACTATGGCTACACCTTC,CASSNPTGGNYGYTF
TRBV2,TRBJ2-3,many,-,TGTGCCAATAGGATGGGGAATACGCAGTATTTT,CANRMGNTQYF
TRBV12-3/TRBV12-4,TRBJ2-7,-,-,TGTGCCAGCAGTTTATTGCCTGCCACCTACGAGCAGTACTTC,CASSLLPATYEQYF
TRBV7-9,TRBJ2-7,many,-,TGTGCCAGCAGGAACATCTCATCTTCCTACGAGCAGTACTTC,CASRNISSSYEQYF
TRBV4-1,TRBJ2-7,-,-,TGCGCCAGCAGCCAAGATCTGTTTGGTTCTTACGAGCAGTACTTC,CASSQDLFGSYEQYF
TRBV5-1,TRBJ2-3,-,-,TGCGCCAGCAGGCTCACCGGACAGACCGCAGATACGCAGTATTTT,CASRLTGQTADTQYF
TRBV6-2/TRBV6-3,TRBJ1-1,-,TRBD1,TGTGCCAGCAGTTACCGGTCAGGGGGGGGAGGCACTGAAGCTTTCTTT,CASSYRSGGGGTEAFF
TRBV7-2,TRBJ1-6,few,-,TGTGCCAGCAGCTTACTATCAGGGGCTAATTCACCCCTCCACTTT,CASSLLSGANSPLHF
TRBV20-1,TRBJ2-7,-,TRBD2,TGCAGTGCTATGCGGGAGGGCCGCTACGAGCAGTACTTC,CSAMREGRYEQYF
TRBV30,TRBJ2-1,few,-,TGTGCCTGGAGTGTAAGTGGGGAGCAGTTCTTC,CAWSVSGEQFF
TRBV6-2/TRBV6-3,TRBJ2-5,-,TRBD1,TGTGCCAGCAGTTACACAAGGGACAGGGAGCCGTACCAAGAGACCCAGTACTTC,CASSYTRDREPYQETQYF
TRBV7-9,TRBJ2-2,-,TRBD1,TGTGCCAGCAGCAATAATGGACCAGGGGGCCCCACCGGGGAGCTGTTTTTT,CASSNNGPGGPTGELFF
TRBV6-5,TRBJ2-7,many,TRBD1,TGTGCCAGCCGACCCGGGACAGGTGTCTACGAGCAGTACTTC,CASRPGTGVYEQYF
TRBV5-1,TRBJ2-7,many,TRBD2,TGCGCCAGCAGCCCCACTAGCGGGCACAACTACGAGCAGTACTTC,CASSPTSGHNYEQYF
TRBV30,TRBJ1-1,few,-,TGTGCCTGGGGAAGGATGAACACTGAAGCTTTCTTT,CAWGRMNTEAFF
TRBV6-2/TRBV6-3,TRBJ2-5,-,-,TGTGCCAGCAGTTTTACTAGCAGCCAAGAGACCCAGTACTTC,CASSFTSSQETQYF
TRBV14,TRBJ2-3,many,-,TGTGCCAGCAGCCAAGCGCCCTCGTCGGCCACAGATACGCAGTATTTT,CASSQAPSSATDTQYF